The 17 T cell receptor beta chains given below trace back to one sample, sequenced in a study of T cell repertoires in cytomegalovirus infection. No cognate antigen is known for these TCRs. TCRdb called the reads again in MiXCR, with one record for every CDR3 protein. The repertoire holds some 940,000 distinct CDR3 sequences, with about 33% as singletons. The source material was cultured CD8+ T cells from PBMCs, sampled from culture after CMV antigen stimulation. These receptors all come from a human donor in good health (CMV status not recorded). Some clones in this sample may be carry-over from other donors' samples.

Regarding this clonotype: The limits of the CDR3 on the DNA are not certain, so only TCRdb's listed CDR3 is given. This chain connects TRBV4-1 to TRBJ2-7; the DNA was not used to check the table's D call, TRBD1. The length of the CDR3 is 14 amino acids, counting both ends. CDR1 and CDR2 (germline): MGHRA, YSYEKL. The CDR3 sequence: CASSQDFRAREQYF.

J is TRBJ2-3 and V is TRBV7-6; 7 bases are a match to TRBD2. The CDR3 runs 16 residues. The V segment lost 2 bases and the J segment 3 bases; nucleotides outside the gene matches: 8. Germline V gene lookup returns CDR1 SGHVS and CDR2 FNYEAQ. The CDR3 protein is CASSLLSGDGTDTQYF. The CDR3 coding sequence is TGTGCCAGCAGCTTATTAAGCGGGGATGGGACAGATACGCAGTATTTT.

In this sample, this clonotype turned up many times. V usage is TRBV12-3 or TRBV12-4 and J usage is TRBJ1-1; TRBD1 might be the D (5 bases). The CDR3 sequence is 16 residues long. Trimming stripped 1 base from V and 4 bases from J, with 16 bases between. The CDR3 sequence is CASSLVQAPRSTEAFF. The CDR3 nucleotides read TGTGCCAGCAGTTTAGTACAGGCCCCCAGGAGCACTGAAGCTTTCTTT.

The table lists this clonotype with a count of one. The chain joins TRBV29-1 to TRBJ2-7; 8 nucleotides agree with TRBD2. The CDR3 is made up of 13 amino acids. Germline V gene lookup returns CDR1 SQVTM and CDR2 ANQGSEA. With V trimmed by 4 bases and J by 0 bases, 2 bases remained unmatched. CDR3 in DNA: TGCAGCGTTGTAGCGGGGAACTCCTACGAGCAGTACGTC. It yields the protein CSVVAGNSYEQYV.

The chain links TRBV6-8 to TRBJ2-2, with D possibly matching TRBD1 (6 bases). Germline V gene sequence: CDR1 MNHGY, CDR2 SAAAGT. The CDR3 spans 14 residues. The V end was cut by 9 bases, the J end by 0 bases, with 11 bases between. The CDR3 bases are TGTGCCAGGATACAGGGCTCGAACACCGGGGAGCTGTTTTTT. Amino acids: CARIQGSNTGELFF.

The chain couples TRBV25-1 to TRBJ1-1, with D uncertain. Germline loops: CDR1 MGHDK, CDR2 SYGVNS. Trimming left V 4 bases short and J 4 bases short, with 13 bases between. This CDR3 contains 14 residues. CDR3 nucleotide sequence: TGTGCCAGCAGTGGAATAGGGTGGGGCACTGAAGCTTTCTTT. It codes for CASSGIGWGTEAFF.

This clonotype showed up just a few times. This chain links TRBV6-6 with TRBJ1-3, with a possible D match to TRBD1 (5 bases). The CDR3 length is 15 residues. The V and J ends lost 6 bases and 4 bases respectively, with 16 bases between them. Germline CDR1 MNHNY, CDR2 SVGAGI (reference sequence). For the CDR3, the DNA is TGTGCCAGCAGAGACAGTAAGGGGCCCGGAAACACCATATATTTT. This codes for CASRDSKGPGNTIYF.

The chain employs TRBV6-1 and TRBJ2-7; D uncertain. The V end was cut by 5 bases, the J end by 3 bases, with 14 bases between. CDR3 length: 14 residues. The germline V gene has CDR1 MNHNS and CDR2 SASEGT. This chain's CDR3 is CASSSLDGDYEQYF. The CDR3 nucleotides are TGTGCCAGCAGTTCCCTCGACGGAGACTACGAGCAGTACTTC.

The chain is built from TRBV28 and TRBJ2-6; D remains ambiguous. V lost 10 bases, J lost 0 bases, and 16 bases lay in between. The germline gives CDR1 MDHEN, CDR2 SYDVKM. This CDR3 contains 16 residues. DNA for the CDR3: TGTGCCACCTCCGTGGACCACCACTCTGGGGCCAACGTCCTGACTTTC. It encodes CATSVDHHSGANVLTF.

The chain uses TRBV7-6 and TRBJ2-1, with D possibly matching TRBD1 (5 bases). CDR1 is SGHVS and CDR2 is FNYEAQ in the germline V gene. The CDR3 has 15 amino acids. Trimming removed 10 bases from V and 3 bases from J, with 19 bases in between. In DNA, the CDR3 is TGTGCCAACAGGCCCTCCCAGGGATACTACAATGAGCAGTTCTTC. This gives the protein CANRPSQGYYNEQFF.

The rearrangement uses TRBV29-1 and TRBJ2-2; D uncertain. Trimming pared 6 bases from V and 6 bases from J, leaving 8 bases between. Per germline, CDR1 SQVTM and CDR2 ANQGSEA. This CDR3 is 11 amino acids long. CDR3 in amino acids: CSVMTAGELFF. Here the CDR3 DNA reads TGCAGCGTAATGACGGCCGGGGAGCTGTTTTTT.

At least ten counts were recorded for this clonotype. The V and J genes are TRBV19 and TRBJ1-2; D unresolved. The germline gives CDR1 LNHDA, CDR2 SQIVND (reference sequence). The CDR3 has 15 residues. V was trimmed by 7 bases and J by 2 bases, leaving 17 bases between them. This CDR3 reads CASTRMGSLNYGYTF. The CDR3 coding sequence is TGTGCCAGTACCAGGATGGGAAGCCTAAACTATGGCTACACCTTC.

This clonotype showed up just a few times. CDR3 coding DNA: TGTGCCAGCAGCCAGCCGGCAGGGGTGGGTTCCGGGGAGCTGTTTTTT. Its translation is CASSQPAGVGSGELFF. This chain links TRBV4-2 with TRBJ2-2; TRBD1 might be the D (6 bases). CDR1 and CDR2 (germline): LGHNA, YNFKEQ. The CDR3 runs 16 residues. Trimming removed 3 bases at V and 6 bases at J, with 17 bases between.

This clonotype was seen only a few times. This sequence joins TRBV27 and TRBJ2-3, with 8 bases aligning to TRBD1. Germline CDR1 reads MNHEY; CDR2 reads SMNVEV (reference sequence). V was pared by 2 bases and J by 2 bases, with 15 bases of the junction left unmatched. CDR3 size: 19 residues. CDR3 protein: CASSLEPGPTGGLTDTQYF. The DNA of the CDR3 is TGTGCCAGCAGTTTAGAGCCGGGCCCTACAGGGGGACTCACAGATACGCAGTATTTT.

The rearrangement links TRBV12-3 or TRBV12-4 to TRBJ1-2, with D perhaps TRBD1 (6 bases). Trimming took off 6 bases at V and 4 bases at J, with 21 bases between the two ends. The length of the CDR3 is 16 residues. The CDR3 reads CASSPTGEYRGYGYTF. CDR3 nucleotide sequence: TGTGCCAGCAGCCCGACAGGAGAATATCGGGGCTATGGCTACACCTTC.

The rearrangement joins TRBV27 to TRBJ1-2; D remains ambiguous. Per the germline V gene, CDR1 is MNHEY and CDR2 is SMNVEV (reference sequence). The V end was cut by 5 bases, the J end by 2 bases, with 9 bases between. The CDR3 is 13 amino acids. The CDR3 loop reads CASSISENYGYTF. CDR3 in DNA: TGTGCCAGCAGTATCAGTGAGAACTATGGCTACACCTTC.

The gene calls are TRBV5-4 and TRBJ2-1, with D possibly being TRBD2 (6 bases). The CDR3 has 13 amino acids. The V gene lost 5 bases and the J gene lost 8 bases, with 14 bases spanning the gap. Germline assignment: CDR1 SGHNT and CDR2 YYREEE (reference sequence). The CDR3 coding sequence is TGTGCCAGCAGGGGGCAGGGAGGCGATGAGCAGTTCTTC. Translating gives CASRGQGGDEQFF.